This passage covers 2 T cell receptor beta chains from one sample sequenced in a study of beta chain features in type 1 diabetes. Broader study findings: TCRB CDR3s from Type 1 diabetes patients were moderately but significantly shorter in all four CD4+ subsets.

Their recognized antigens are unknown. Sequenced material consisted of expressed TCRB transcripts (all of the isolated RNA was reverse transcribed). TCRdb's copy holds only in-frame clones and misses some; the assay was immunoSEQ multiplex PCR. The sample has under 200,000 clones; 9% to 12% are singletons. The sample comprised central memory CD4+ T cells from blood. The receptors stem from a man aged 25 to 45 with type 1 diabetes.

This clone was seen many times. This chain joins TRBV4-2 and TRBJ2-1; possibly TRBD1 for D (6 bases). The CDR3 is 17 residues long. Germline loops: CDR1 LGHNA, CDR2 YNFKEQ. The V gene lost 4 bases and the J gene lost 5 bases, with 21 bases spanning the gap. For the CDR3, the DNA is TGTGCCAGCAGCCTTGCACTATACCGGGACACAGACAATGAGCAGTTCTTC. This codes for CASSLALYRDTDNEQFF.

This clone was detected a few times. The V call is TRBV7-3, the J call TRBJ2-7; a weak D match, TRBD2 (6 bases). This CDR3 is built from 12 residues. CDR1 SGHTA and CDR2 FQGTGA come from the germline V gene. The V end lost 5 bases, the J end lost 6 bases, and 11 bases lay between the germline ends. The CDR3 nucleotides are TGTGCCAGCAGCCCGACTAGTTCCGAGCAGTACTTC. Amino acid sequence: CASSPTSSEQYF.